Included here is one TCR beta chain sequence, with context. Its antigen is unknown. The read finishes 3 residues shy of the CDR3 end, and the germline J gene is used to complete it. This specimen belongs to a study of T cells in women clearing cervical HPV infection. Whole-study context: Controls were women whose single incident HPV16 infection cleared within 12 months without precancer or cancer. HLA type stays a possible confounder, typing being limited. Study-wide results and limits: CIN3+ cases had significantly higher TCR repertoire richness than controls, but evenness did not differ. TRBV6-7 relative abundance averaged roughly 0.1% in cases and approximately 0.15% in controls.

Here immunoSEQ multiplex PCR was the method, and the copy in TCRdb shows in-frame clones only, minus some. The listing records 10,000 to 15,000 clones. The CDR3 length is 15 residues. Trimming removed 0 bases at V and 5 bases at J, with 12 bases between. Germline V gene lookup returns CDR1 SGHNT and CDR2 YYREEE (reference sequence). The TCR originated in a woman aged 18 to 75 with a cervical HPV16 infection that either progressed to CIN3+ or cleared (not recorded which). Sequenced input: blood buffy coat. The chain joins TRBV5-4 to TRBJ2-1, with D hard to call. CDR3 sequence: CASSLDAAANNEQFF. CDR3 bases read: TGTGCCAGCAGCTTGGACGCGGCGGCGAACAATGAG.